A selection of T cell receptor beta chains follows, all from one sample in a study of T cells in Graves' hyperthyroidism and ophthalmopathy. TCRdb used MiXCR to reprocess the multiplex PCR reads, holding one entry per CDR3 protein. This sample has more than 450,000 distinct CDR3 sequences, with approximately 20% found just once. Sample: blood. The receptors stem from a man aged 35 to 55 with Graves' ophthalmopathy. CDR3s include the opening cysteine and the closing phenylalanine or tryptophan. A D gene is named only where the DNA matches it firmly. Where a row states a size, it is once, few, many or the class of an expanded clone; other rows omit it.

J gene: TRBJ2-7; D gene: TRBD1; V gene: TRBV24-1; CDR3 length: 18; clone size: few; CDR3 protein: CATSDPSAPGQGSYEQYF; CDR3 DNA: TGTGCCACCAGTGACCCCTCTGCCCCGGGACAGGGCTCCTACGAGCAGTACTTC
J gene: TRBJ2-1; D gene: TRBD2; V gene: TRBV20-1; CDR3 length: 13; clone size: many; CDR3 protein: CSARLAGKHEQFF; CDR3 DNA: TGCAGTGCTAGACTAGCGGGGAAACATGAGCAGTTCTTC
J gene: TRBJ2-3; D gene: NA; V gene: TRBV6-1; CDR3 length: 12; clone size: NA; CDR3 protein: CASSESRNTQYF; CDR3 DNA: TGTGCCAGCAGTGAGTCTAGGAATACGCAGTATTTT
J gene: TRBJ1-2; D gene: TRBD1; V gene: TRBV11-2; CDR3 length: 21; clone size: many; CDR3 protein: CASSSLRTGRVWGTFNYGYTF; CDR3 DNA: TGTGCCAGCAGCTCGCTCCGGACAGGGAGGGTTTGGGGTACGTTTAACTATGGCTACACCTTC
J gene: TRBJ2-5; D gene: TRBD1; V gene: TRBV27; CDR3 length: 15; clone size: NA; CDR3 protein: CASGSPGQGVETQYF; CDR3 DNA: TGTGCCAGCGGATCACCGGGACAGGGGGTAGAGACCCAGTACTTC
J gene: TRBJ1-2; D gene: NA; V gene: TRBV7-2; CDR3 length: 13; clone size: many; CDR3 protein: CASSLDRASGYTF; CDR3 DNA: TGTGCCAGCAGCTTAGACAGAGCATCGGGCTACACCTTC
J gene: TRBJ2-3; D gene: NA; V gene: TRBV5-5; CDR3 length: 17; clone size: many; CDR3 protein: CASSPRGVQVNTDTQYF; CDR3 DNA: TGTGCCAGCAGCCCCCGAGGGGTACAGGTGAACACAGATACGCAGTATTTT
J gene: TRBJ1-2; D gene: NA; V gene: TRBV13; CDR3 length: 15; clone size: NA; CDR3 protein: CASSSQNGTSGGYTF; CDR3 DNA: TGTGCCAGCAGTTCACAAAATGGGACCTCCGGAGGCTACACCTTC
J gene: TRBJ2-3; D gene: NA; V gene: TRBV6-2/TRBV6-3; CDR3 length: 14; clone size: few; CDR3 protein: CASSYPWTTDTQYF; CDR3 DNA: TGTGCCAGCAGTTACCCGTGGACCACAGATACGCAGTATTTT
J gene: TRBJ1-1; D gene: NA; V gene: TRBV5-5; CDR3 length: 16; clone size: NA; CDR3 protein: CASSRREGGRATEAFF; CDR3 DNA: TGTGCCAGCAGCCGGCGCGAAGGGGGGAGAGCCACTGAAGCTTTCTTT
J gene: TRBJ2-2; D gene: NA; V gene: TRBV6-1; CDR3 length: 14; clone size: few; CDR3 protein: CASSGTWNTGELFF; CDR3 DNA: TGTGCCAGCAGTGGGACTTGGAACACCGGGGAGCTGTTTTTT
J gene: TRBJ2-7; D gene: TRBD2; V gene: TRBV11-1; CDR3 length: 15; clone size: many; CDR3 protein: CASSLVTSGTYEQYF; CDR3 DNA: TGTGCCAGCAGCTTAGTGACTAGCGGAACCTACGAGCAGTACTTC
J gene: TRBJ2-5; D gene: NA; V gene: TRBV7-9; CDR3 length: 13; clone size: many; CDR3 protein: CASTVGGQETQYF; CDR3 DNA: TGTGCCAGCACCGTGGGGGGCCAAGAGACCCAGTACTTC
J gene: TRBJ2-1; D gene: TRBD2; V gene: TRBV30; CDR3 length: 15; clone size: many; CDR3 protein: CAWSLRGGWDDEQFF; CDR3 DNA: TGTGCCTGGAGTCTTCGGGGGGGGTGGGACGATGAGCAGTTCTTC
J gene: TRBJ2-3; D gene: TRBD1; V gene: TRBV5-1; CDR3 length: 14; clone size: many; CDR3 protein: CASSSGQGRDTQYF; CDR3 DNA: TGTGCCAGCAGTTCTGGACAGGGAAGGGATACGCAGTATTTT
J gene: TRBJ1-1; D gene: NA; V gene: TRBV4-2; CDR3 length: 14; clone size: NA; CDR3 protein: CASSHYVQATEAFF; CDR3 DNA: TGTGCCAGCAGCCATTACGTACAGGCCACTGAAGCTTTCTTT
J gene: TRBJ2-5; D gene: NA; V gene: TRBV11-1; CDR3 length: 14; clone size: many; CDR3 protein: CASSPRTFQETQYF; CDR3 DNA: TGTGCCAGCAGCCCCCGGACCTTTCAAGAGACCCAGTACTTC
J gene: TRBJ1-2; D gene: NA; V gene: TRBV4-3; CDR3 length: 15; clone size: few; CDR3 protein: CASSQDSDSYYGYTF; CDR3 DNA: TGCGCCAGCAGCCAAGATTCGGACAGTTACTATGGCTACACCTTC
J gene: TRBJ1-5; D gene: NA; V gene: TRBV3-1; CDR3 length: 15; clone size: NA; CDR3 protein: CASSQDGRAGSPQHF; CDR3 DNA: TGTGCCAGCAGCCAAGATGGCCGGGCAGGCTCGCCCCAGCATTTT
J gene: TRBJ1-5; D gene: NA; V gene: TRBV7-8; CDR3 length: 14; clone size: NA; CDR3 protein: CASSLFGRDQPQHF; CDR3 DNA: TGTGCCAGCAGCTTATTCGGACGGGATCAGCCCCAGCATTTT
J gene: TRBJ1-5; D gene: NA; V gene: TRBV6-1; CDR3 length: 14; clone size: NA; CDR3 protein: CASSELKSNQPQHF; CDR3 DNA: TGTGCCAGCAGTGAACTCAAAAGCAATCAGCCCCAGCATTTT
J gene: TRBJ2-3; D gene: NA; V gene: TRBV5-1; CDR3 length: 14; clone size: few; CDR3 protein: CASSPGSGSDTQYF; CDR3 DNA: TGCGCCAGCAGCCCGGGTAGCGGTTCAGATACGCAGTATTTT
J gene: TRBJ2-1; D gene: NA; V gene: TRBV6-2/TRBV6-3; CDR3 length: 14; clone size: once; CDR3 protein: CASRITEIPNEQFF; CDR3 DNA: TGTGCCAGCAGGATCACAGAGATCCCAAATGAGCAGTTCTTC
J gene: TRBJ2-4; D gene: NA; V gene: TRBV7-9; CDR3 length: 15; clone size: NA; CDR3 protein: CASSPGGVAKNIQYF; CDR3 DNA: TGTGCCAGCAGCCCCGGAGGGGTTGCCAAAAACATTCAGTACTTC
J gene: TRBJ2-1; D gene: NA; V gene: TRBV6-2/TRBV6-3; CDR3 length: 17; clone size: NA; CDR3 protein: CASEGSAQGGSYNEQFF; CDR3 DNA: TGTGCCAGCGAGGGGTCGGCTCAGGGGGGTTCCTACAATGAGCAGTTCTTC
J gene: TRBJ2-1; D gene: NA; V gene: TRBV4-1; CDR3 length: 14; clone size: NA; CDR3 protein: CASSQDRLGNEQFF; CDR3 DNA: TGCGCCAGCAGCCAAGATAGGCTGGGGAATGAGCAGTTCTTC
J gene: TRBJ1-6; D gene: NA; V gene: TRBV7-2; CDR3 length: 17; clone size: many; CDR3 protein: CASSSDSGAGYNSPLHF; CDR3 DNA: TGTGCCAGCAGCTCGGATTCAGGGGCAGGGTATAATTCACCCCTCCACTTT
J gene: TRBJ2-1; D gene: TRBD2; V gene: TRBV19; CDR3 length: 15; clone size: NA; CDR3 protein: CASSNSGGSYNEQFF; CDR3 DNA: TGTGCCAGTAGTAATAGCGGGGGTTCCTACAATGAGCAGTTCTTC
J gene: TRBJ2-7; D gene: NA; V gene: TRBV12-3/TRBV12-4; CDR3 length: 16; clone size: many; CDR3 protein: CASSLGGGAYSYEQYF; CDR3 DNA: TGTGCCAGCAGTTTGGGAGGAGGGGCGTACTCCTACGAGCAGTACTTC
J gene: TRBJ2-5; D gene: TRBD2; V gene: TRBV9; CDR3 length: 17; clone size: few; CDR3 protein: CASSQQGLAGVRETQYF; CDR3 DNA: TGTGCCAGCAGCCAGCAGGGCCTCGCGGGAGTTCGGGAGACCCAGTACTTC
J gene: TRBJ1-3; D gene: NA; V gene: TRBV30; CDR3 length: 14; clone size: NA; CDR3 protein: CAWSVLRVGNTIYF; CDR3 DNA: TGTGCCTGGAGTGTACTCAGGGTCGGAAACACCATATATTTT
J gene: TRBJ2-7; D gene: NA; V gene: TRBV30; CDR3 length: 11; clone size: many; CDR3 protein: CAWGQSYEQYF; CDR3 DNA: TGTGCCTGGGGACAGTCGTACGAGCAGTACTTC
J gene: TRBJ1-1; D gene: TRBD1; V gene: TRBV30; CDR3 length: 16; clone size: many; CDR3 protein: CAWSDPSTGPAQKAFF; CDR3 DNA: TGTGCCTGGAGTGACCCCTCGACAGGGCCTGCCCAGAAAGCTTTCTTT
J gene: TRBJ2-1; D gene: TRBD2; V gene: TRBV7-8; CDR3 length: 17; clone size: NA; CDR3 protein: CASSSPDRPSGYNEQFF; CDR3 DNA: TGTGCCAGCAGCTCACCAGATAGGCCTAGCGGTTACAATGAGCAGTTCTTC
J gene: TRBJ2-5; D gene: TRBD2; V gene: TRBV28; CDR3 length: 14; clone size: many; CDR3 protein: CASSFAGGAGTQYF; CDR3 DNA: TGTGCCAGCAGTTTTGCGGGAGGGGCAGGGACCCAGTACTTC
J gene: TRBJ1-2; D gene: NA; V gene: TRBV6-1; CDR3 length: 12; clone size: few; CDR3 protein: CASSEQHYGYTF; CDR3 DNA: TGTGCCAGCAGTGAACAGCACTATGGCTACACCTTC
J gene: TRBJ2-7; D gene: NA; V gene: TRBV2; CDR3 length: 14; clone size: many; CDR3 protein: CASSDEQSSYEQYF; CDR3 DNA: TGTGCCAGCAGTGACGAACAGAGCTCCTACGAGCAGTACTTC
J gene: TRBJ2-1; D gene: TRBD2; V gene: TRBV4-3; CDR3 length: 17; clone size: NA; CDR3 protein: CASSQSPQREKYNEQFF; CDR3 DNA: TGCGCCAGCAGCCAATCTCCCCAGCGGGAGAAGTACAATGAGCAGTTCTTC
J gene: TRBJ2-4; D gene: NA; V gene: TRBV6-2/TRBV6-3; CDR3 length: 15; clone size: NA; CDR3 protein: CASSRGNLVKNIQYF; CDR3 DNA: TGTGCCAGCAGTAGGGGGAATTTGGTCAAAAACATTCAGTACTTC
J gene: TRBJ2-1; D gene: TRBD2; V gene: TRBV6-2/TRBV6-3; CDR3 length: 17; clone size: few; CDR3 protein: CASSPRLAGGHYNEQFF; CDR3 DNA: TGTGCCAGCAGCCCTCGACTAGCGGGAGGCCACTACAATGAGCAGTTCTTC
J gene: TRBJ1-2; D gene: NA; V gene: TRBV30; CDR3 length: 14; clone size: NA; CDR3 protein: CAWSFRASQKGYTF; CDR3 DNA: TGTGCCTGGAGTTTCCGGGCAAGCCAGAAGGGCTACACCTTC
J gene: TRBJ1-1; D gene: NA; V gene: TRBV12-3/TRBV12-4; CDR3 length: 16; clone size: NA; CDR3 protein: CASSSPGGPVDTEAFF; CDR3 DNA: TGTGCCAGCAGTTCCCCCGGGGGGCCGGTGGACACTGAAGCTTTCTTT
J gene: TRBJ2-7; D gene: NA; V gene: TRBV18; CDR3 length: 15; clone size: NA; CDR3 protein: CASSPSTGTPYEQYF; CDR3 DNA: TGTGCCAGCTCACCCTCAACCGGGACTCCTTACGAGCAGTACTTC
J gene: TRBJ2-2; D gene: TRBD2; V gene: TRBV11-2; CDR3 length: 17; clone size: many; CDR3 protein: CASTSRRLREGLGELFF; CDR3 DNA: TGTGCCAGCACCTCTCGGCGACTGCGGGAGGGCCTTGGGGAGCTGTTTTTT
J gene: TRBJ2-1; D gene: NA; V gene: TRBV10-3; CDR3 length: 12; clone size: few; CDR3 protein: CAISERVDEQFF; CDR3 DNA: TGTGCCATCAGCGAGAGGGTGGATGAGCAGTTCTTC
J gene: TRBJ2-1; D gene: TRBD2; V gene: TRBV3-1; CDR3 length: 16; clone size: many; CDR3 protein: CASSLVTPRGYNEQFF; CDR3 DNA: TGTGCCAGCAGCCTTGTCACACCGCGGGGGTACAATGAGCAGTTCTTC
J gene: TRBJ1-5; D gene: TRBD1; V gene: TRBV18; CDR3 length: 17; clone size: NA; CDR3 protein: CASSPVRGRGSNQPQHF; CDR3 DNA: TGTGCCAGCTCACCGGTTAGGGGGCGGGGTAGCAATCAGCCCCAGCATTTT
J gene: TRBJ2-2; D gene: NA; V gene: TRBV2; CDR3 length: 12; clone size: many; CDR3 protein: CASPETPGELFF; CDR3 DNA: TGTGCCAGCCCAGAAACACCCGGGGAGCTGTTTTTT
J gene: TRBJ1-1; D gene: NA; V gene: TRBV28; CDR3 length: 15; clone size: NA; CDR3 protein: CASSLWGNMNTEAFF; CDR3 DNA: TGTGCCAGCAGTTTATGGGGAAACATGAACACTGAAGCTTTCTTT
J gene: TRBJ2-7; D gene: NA; V gene: TRBV7-9; CDR3 length: 17; clone size: NA; CDR3 protein: CASSPRGRGTDTYEQYF; CDR3 DNA: TGTGCCAGCAGCCCTCGAGGGCGGGGCACCGATACCTACGAGCAGTACTTC